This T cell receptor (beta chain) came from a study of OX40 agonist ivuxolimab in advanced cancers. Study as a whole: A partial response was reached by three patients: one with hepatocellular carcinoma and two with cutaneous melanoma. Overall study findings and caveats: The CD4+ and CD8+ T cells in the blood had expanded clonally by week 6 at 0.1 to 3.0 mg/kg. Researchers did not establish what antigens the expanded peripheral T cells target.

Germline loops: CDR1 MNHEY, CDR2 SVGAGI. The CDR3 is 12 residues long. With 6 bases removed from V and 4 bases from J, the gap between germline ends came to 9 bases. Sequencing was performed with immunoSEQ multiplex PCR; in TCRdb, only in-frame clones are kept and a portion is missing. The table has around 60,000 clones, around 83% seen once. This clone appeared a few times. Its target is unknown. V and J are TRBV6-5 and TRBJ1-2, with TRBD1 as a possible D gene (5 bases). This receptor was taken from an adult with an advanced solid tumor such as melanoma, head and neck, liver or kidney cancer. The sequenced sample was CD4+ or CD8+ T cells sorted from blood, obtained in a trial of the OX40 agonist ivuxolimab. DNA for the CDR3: TGTGCCAGCAGATCCGGGGCCTATGGCTACACCTTC. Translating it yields CASRSGAYGYTF.